These T cell receptor beta chains were read from a single sample in a study of T cells in Graves' hyperthyroidism and ophthalmopathy. TCRdb itself ran the multiplex PCR reads through MiXCR, one entry per CDR3 protein. This sample has hundreds of thousands of distinct CDR3 sequences, with roughly a sixth found just once. The sequencing sample was made of blood. The receptors come from a woman aged 40-49 years with Graves' ophthalmopathy. Both conserved end residues are part of each CDR3. A D gene is named only where the DNA matches it firmly.

j_call d_call v_call cdr3_aa
TRBJ1-5 . TRBV20-1 CSAKWSGGNQPQHF
TRBJ2-7 TRBD2 TRBV28 CASSFGSGRAEQYF
TRBJ1-5 . TRBV11-2 CASSLTPRQPQHF
TRBJ2-5 TRBD1 TRBV7-3 CASSPDRGPVSTQYF
TRBJ2-3 TRBD2 TRBV2 CASSGLAGGNTQYF
TRBJ2-2 . TRBV7-3 CASSLSPGELFF
TRBJ1-6 . TRBV2 CASSEVANSPLHF
TRBJ1-6 . TRBV2 CASSGEGPGYSPLHF
TRBJ2-3 TRBD2 TRBV6-1 CASRPRLAGLLPKGTDTQYF
TRBJ2-5 . TRBV10-3 CAISVGGQETQYF
TRBJ1-4 . TRBV28 CASRPRGVGEKLFF
TRBJ2-7 . TRBV6-1 CASSRTSGYNYEQYF
TRBJ2-3 . TRBV10-3 CAITRGAQNTDTQYF
TRBJ1-3 . TRBV6-1 CASSDRPATERNTIYF
TRBJ2-5 . TRBV5-1 CASSRSDGETQYF
TRBJ2-1 TRBD1 TRBV6-1 CASSGRDRDYNEQFF
TRBJ1-2 . TRBV28 CATLSHGGNNYGYTF
TRBJ2-7 TRBD2 TRBV5-1 CASTTSGSEQYF
TRBJ2-1 . TRBV24-1 CATSDSRFSKYNEQFF
TRBJ2-5 . TRBV7-8 CASSLEAGFKTQYF
TRBJ2-1 . TRBV12-3/TRBV12-4 CASGGYNEQFF
TRBJ2-2 TRBD1 TRBV10-3 CAISTTSTGAGELFF
TRBJ2-5 . TRBV5-1 CASSLVPGMETQYF
TRBJ2-7 TRBD1 TRBV12-3/TRBV12-4 CASSQYRQGPNEQYF
TRBJ1-2 . TRBV5-6 CASGLGGLGYTF
TRBJ2-3 TRBD2 TRBV7-2 CASSPHQGAGGFTDTQYF
TRBJ2-3 . TRBV5-6 CASSLEVTDTQYF
TRBJ1-6 TRBD1 TRBV2 CASTRTGDYLNSPLHF
TRBJ2-3 . TRBV6-1 CASSLELPDTQYF
TRBJ1-5 . TRBV7-8 CASSVHREAQHF
TRBJ2-1 TRBD2 TRBV19 CASRIAGGQWDNEQFF
TRBJ1-1 . TRBV3-1 CASSLSGRNTEAFF
TRBJ2-1 TRBD2 TRBV14 CASSGTSFDEQFF